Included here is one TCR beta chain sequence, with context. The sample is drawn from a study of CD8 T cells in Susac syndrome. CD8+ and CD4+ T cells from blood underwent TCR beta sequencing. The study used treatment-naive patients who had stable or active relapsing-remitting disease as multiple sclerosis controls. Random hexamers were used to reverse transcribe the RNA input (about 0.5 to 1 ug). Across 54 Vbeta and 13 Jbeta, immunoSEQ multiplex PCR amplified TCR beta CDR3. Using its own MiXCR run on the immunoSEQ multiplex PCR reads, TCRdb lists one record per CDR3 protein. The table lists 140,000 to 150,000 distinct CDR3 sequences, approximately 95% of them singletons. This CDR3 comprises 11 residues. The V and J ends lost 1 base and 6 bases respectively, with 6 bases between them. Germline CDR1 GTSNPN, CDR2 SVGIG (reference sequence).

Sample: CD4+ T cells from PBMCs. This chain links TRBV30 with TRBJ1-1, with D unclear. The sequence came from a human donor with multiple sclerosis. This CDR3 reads CAWSGGSEAFF. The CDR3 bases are TGTGCCTGGAGTGGGGGTTCTGAAGCTTTCTTT.